This entry concerns a single T cell receptor (beta chain). Its specificity is unknown. The V end was cut by 4 bases, the J end by 2 bases, with 6 bases between. The germline CDR1 and CDR2 sequences are GTSNPN and SVGIG (reference sequence). The CDR3 loop spans 12 amino acids. This sample stems from a study of T cells in localized non-small cell lung cancer. Overall study findings and caveats: Sequencing, confined to only one tumor region, leaves heterogeneity possible. A median about 56 of the top 100 tumor clones appeared in adjacent lung. Uninvolved adjacent lung had the highest recorded T cell clonality, with tumor below it.

Libraries were prepared by immunoSEQ multiplex PCR; TCRdb keeps only in-frame clonotypes and omits some of them. The sample has about 1,600 clones; under 20% are singletons. Each adjacent lung sample was taken at least 2 cm from the tumor margin and was free of atypia. The chain couples TRBV30 to TRBJ1-3; D gene ambiguous. This specimen was normal lung tissue next to the tumor, taken before any cancer treatment. The source of this sequence is a female donor aged 60 or older with stage I lung adenocarcinoma. As DNA, the CDR3 is TGTGCCTGGAAAAAAGCTGGAAACACCATATATTTT. Its translation: CAWKKAGNTIYF. Using reference TRBV30 and TRBJ1-3 for the parts outside the CDR3, the full variable domain is SQTIHQWPATLVQPVGSPLSLECTVEGTSNPNLYWYRQAAGRGLQLLFYSVGIGQISSEVPQNLSASRPQDRQFILSSKKLLLSDSGFYLCAWKKAGNTIYFGEGSWLTVV.